The clone carrying this T cell receptor beta chain was seen only once. The antigen is not known. Sequencing used immunoSEQ multiplex PCR; TCRdb keeps in-frame clones, though not all of them. The table has approximately 270,000 clones, roughly 87% seen once; the top ten hold around 12%. The donors were part of the validation cohort of 95 to 150 subjects. That cohort was separate from the first cohort, which comprised under 750 subjects. This record belongs to a study of cytomegalovirus exposure and HLA in healthy donors. General study results and limits: About 180 TCR beta chains were listed as cytomegalovirus-associated.

The germline gives CDR1 MGHDK, CDR2 SYGVNS. The CDR3 spans 15 residues. Trimming took 4 bases from V and 1 from J, leaving 13 bases between them. The chain recombines TRBV25-1 with TRBJ2-5, with D possibly TRBD1 on 6 matching bases. Source material: PBMCs. The TCR comes from a man aged 18 to 30 in good health and CMV-seropositive. The CDR3 nucleotides read TGTGCCAGCAGTGGACTCAGGGGTGCCCAAGAGACCCAGTACTTC. Translation: CASSGLRGAQETQYF.